This T cell receptor beta chain was captured in a study of shared clonotypes between healthy human individuals. Findings and caveats of the study: Naive CD4 clonotype sharing across a handful of donors was 4.5% to 6%.

Clones were sequenced by immunoSEQ multiplex PCR, and TCRdb holds only the in-frame ones, with some missing. The table lists about 2 million clones, 85% to 95% of them singletons, with approximately 0.13% in the top ten. Germline values: CDR1 MDHEN, CDR2 SYDVKM. This CDR3 is 15 amino acids long. V lost 3 bases, J lost 5 bases, and 4 bases stayed unmatched. Each donor was a Caucasian adult residing in Nashville, Tennessee. As for this clone: Its antigen is undetermined.

This clonotype was sampled from a man aged 18 to 30 in good health. The chain has TRBV28 and TRBJ1-6; 7 nucleotides align to TRBD1. The material sequenced was naive CD4+ T cells sorted from blood. Documented subset: CD45RA+ positively selected. The CDR3 here is CASSFLDRDNSPLHF. CDR3 DNA sequence: TGTGCCAGCAGTTTCCTAGACAGGGATAATTCACCCCTCCACTTT.